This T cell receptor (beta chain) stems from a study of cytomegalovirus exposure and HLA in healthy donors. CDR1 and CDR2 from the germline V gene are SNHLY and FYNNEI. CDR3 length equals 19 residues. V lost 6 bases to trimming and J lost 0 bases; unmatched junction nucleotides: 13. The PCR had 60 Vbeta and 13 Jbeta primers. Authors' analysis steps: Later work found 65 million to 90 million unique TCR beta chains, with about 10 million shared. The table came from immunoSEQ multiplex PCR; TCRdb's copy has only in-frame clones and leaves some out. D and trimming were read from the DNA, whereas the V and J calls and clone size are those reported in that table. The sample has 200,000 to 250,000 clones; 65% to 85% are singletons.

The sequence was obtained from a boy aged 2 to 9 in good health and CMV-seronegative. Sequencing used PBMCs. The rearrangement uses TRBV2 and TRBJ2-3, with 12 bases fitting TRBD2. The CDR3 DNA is TGTGCCAGCAGGAAGACTAGCGGGAGCGATACTTTTAGCACAGATACGCAGTATTTT. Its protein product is CASRKTSGSDTFSTDTQYF.